This TCR beta chain originates from a study of blood T cell repertoires in COVID-19. At the level of the study: From the United States, Italy and Spain came samples of acute and convalescent COVID-19.

V was clipped by 5 bases and J by 3 bases; unmatched bases: 13. The CDR3 is 16 residues long. Germline V gives CDR1 MNHEY, CDR2 SMNVEV (reference sequence). Participants spanned ages about 18 to 95 years and resided in over 20 US areas. A case of COVID-19 had been met by exposed participants within 2 weeks before study entry. Original processing notes: Estimates of nucleated cell counts were drawn from the amplification of reference gene primers. Libraries were prepared by immunoSEQ multiplex PCR; TCRdb keeps only in-frame clonotypes and omits some of them. The DNA gave D and trimming, while V, J and clone size come from that table. The sample lists 280,000 or so clones, around nine tenths occurring once.

The sequence was collected from a woman between 50 and 59 years old who had been exposed to COVID-19. Specimen: PBMCs or T cells enriched from blood (not recorded which). V usage is TRBV27 and J usage is TRBJ2-7, with 7 bases matching TRBD1. CDR3 coding DNA: TGTGCCAGCAGTGCTTCTCGGGACAGCGTGTACTACGAGCAGTACTTC. It is translated as CASSASRDSVYYEQYF.